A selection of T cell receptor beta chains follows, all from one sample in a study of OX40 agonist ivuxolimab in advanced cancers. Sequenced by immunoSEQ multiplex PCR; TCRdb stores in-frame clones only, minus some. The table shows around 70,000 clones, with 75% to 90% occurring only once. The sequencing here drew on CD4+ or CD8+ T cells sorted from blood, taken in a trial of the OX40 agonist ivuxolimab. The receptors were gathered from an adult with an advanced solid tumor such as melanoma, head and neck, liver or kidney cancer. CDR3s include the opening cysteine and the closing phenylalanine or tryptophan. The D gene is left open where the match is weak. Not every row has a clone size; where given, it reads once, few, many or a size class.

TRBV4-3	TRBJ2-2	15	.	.	CASSQEEMVRGELFF	TGCGCCAGCAGCCAAGAGGAAATGGTTCGGGGGGAGCTGTTTTTT
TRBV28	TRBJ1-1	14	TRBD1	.	CASSLSRGVTEAFF	TGTGCCAGCAGTCTCTCCAGGGGGGTCACTGAAGCTTTCTTT
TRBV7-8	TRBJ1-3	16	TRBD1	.	CASSTRQGAFGNTIYF	TGTGCCAGCAGCACCAGACAGGGGGCGTTTGGAAACACCATATATTTT
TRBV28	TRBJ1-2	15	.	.	CASSLWAYKSYGYTF	TGTGCCAGCAGTTTATGGGCGTACAAATCCTATGGCTACACCTTC
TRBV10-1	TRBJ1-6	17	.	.	CASSEGSGQLFDSPLHF	TGCGCCAGCAGTGAAGGTAGCGGACAGCTATTCGATTCACCCCTCCACTTT
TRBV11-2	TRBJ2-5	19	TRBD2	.	CASSLVLTSGRGSSETQYF	TGTGCCAGCAGCTTAGTCCTGACTAGCGGGAGGGGGTCGTCCGAGACCCAGTACTTC
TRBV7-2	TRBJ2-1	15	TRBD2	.	CASSLGLAVEGEQFF	TGTGCCAGCAGCTTGGGACTAGCGGTCGAGGGAGAGCAGTTCTTC
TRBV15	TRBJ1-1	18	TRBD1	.	CATSRVGGRQGRATEAFF	TGTGCCACCAGCAGAGTAGGGGGCCGACAGGGTCGTGCCACTGAAGCTTTCTTT
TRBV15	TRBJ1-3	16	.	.	CATSRDRSGFGNTIYF	TGTGCCACCAGCAGAGATAGATCGGGGTTTGGAAACACCATATATTTT
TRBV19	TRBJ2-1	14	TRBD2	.	CASRKRGDDNEQFF	TGTGCCAGTCGGAAGCGGGGGGATGACAATGAGCAGTTCTTC
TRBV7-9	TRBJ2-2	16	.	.	CASSPGEGANTGELFF	TGTGCCAGCAGCCCCGGGGAGGGGGCGAATACCGGGGAGCTGTTTTTT
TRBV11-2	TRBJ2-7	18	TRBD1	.	CASSLGGQGFRGPYEQYF	TGTGCCAGCAGCTTAGGGGGACAGGGGTTCCGGGGCCCCTACGAGCAGTACTTC
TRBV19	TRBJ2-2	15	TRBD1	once	CASRDRERLTGELFF	TGTGCCAGCCGGGACAGGGAAAGGTTGACCGGGGAGCTGTTTTTT
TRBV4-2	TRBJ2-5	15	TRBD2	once	CASSRTLAGGETQYF	TGTGCCAGCAGCCGGACTTTGGCGGGAGGGGAGACCCAGTACTTC
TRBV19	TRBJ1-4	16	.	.	CASMPTGVGVNEKLFF	TGTGCCAGTATGCCAACTGGGGTTGGCGTTAATGAAAAACTGTTTTTT
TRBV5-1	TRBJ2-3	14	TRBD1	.	CASSPDRAWDTQYF	TGCGCCAGCAGCCCCGACAGGGCTTGGGATACGCAGTATTTT
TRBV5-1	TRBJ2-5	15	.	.	CASSLSSGWEETQYF	TGCGCCAGCAGCTTGTCGTCAGGGTGGGAAGAGACCCAGTACTTC
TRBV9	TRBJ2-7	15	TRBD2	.	CASSVAGTTTYEQYF	TGTGCCAGCAGCGTAGCCGGGACTACTACCTACGAGCAGTACTTC
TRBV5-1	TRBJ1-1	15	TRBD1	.	CASSSTGTGSKEAFF	TGCGCCAGCAGCTCAACCGGGACAGGGTCTAAAGAAGCTTTCTTT
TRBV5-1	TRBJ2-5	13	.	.	CASSPGAQETQYF	TGCGCCAGCAGCCCTGGGGCCCAAGAGACCCAGTACTTC
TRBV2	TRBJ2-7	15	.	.	CASGYDRQEYYEQYF	TGTGCCAGCGGGTATGACCGACAGGAGTACTACGAGCAGTACTTC